This is a list of T cell receptor beta chains from one sample in a study of OX40 agonist ivuxolimab in advanced cancers. The table came from immunoSEQ multiplex PCR; TCRdb's copy has only in-frame clones and leaves some out. The sample carries tens of thousands of clones, around 90% recorded once. This specimen consisted of CD4+ or CD8+ T cells sorted from blood, obtained in a trial of the OX40 agonist ivuxolimab. The receptors were sampled from an adult with an advanced solid tumor such as melanoma, head and neck, liver or kidney cancer. CDR3s include the opening cysteine and the closing phenylalanine or tryptophan. A D gene is named only where the DNA matches it firmly. The size entry is marked missing in some rows and otherwise reads once, few, many or a size class.

TRBV5-6	16	NA	once	TRBJ2-5	CASSLAVTSFLETQYF	TGTGCCAGCAGCTTGGCCGTAACTAGCTTTCTAGAGACCCAGTACTTC
TRBV6-5	14	NA	NA	TRBJ2-7	CASSYSAGSYEQYF	TGTGCCAGCAGTTACTCGGCGGGCTCCTACGAGCAGTACTTC
TRBV19	14	NA	NA	TRBJ2-2	CASSIQGATGELFF	TGTGCCAGTAGTATCCAAGGGGCCACCGGGGAGCTGTTTTTT
TRBV18	13	NA	NA	TRBJ2-7	CASSPLERREQYF	TGTGCCAGCTCACCACTAGAGAGGCGCGAGCAGTACTTC
TRBV15	15	NA	NA	TRBJ1-1	CATSRAGAGTTEAFF	TGTGCCACCAGCAGAGCTGGCGCCGGGACCACTGAAGCTTTCTTT
TRBV9	14	NA	NA	TRBJ1-1	CASSAITPNTEAFF	TGTGCCAGCAGCGCCATCACACCGAACACTGAAGCTTTCTTT
TRBV27	16	NA	NA	TRBJ1-1	CASSTTGILSRTGAFF	TGTGCCAGCAGTACCACGGGGATCTTATCGAGAACGGGAGCTTTCTTT
TRBV28	17	NA	NA	TRBJ1-4	CASSLGQGRPRGEKLFF	TGTGCCAGCAGTTTAGGGCAGGGGAGGCCGAGGGGTGAAAAACTGTTTTTT
TRBV6-4	16	TRBD2	NA	TRBJ2-7	CARIASGRASSYEQYF	TGTGCCAGGATCGCTAGCGGGAGGGCTAGCTCCTACGAGCAGTACTTC
TRBV27	15	TRBD2	NA	TRBJ2-1	CASSPRGAGGNEQFF	TGTGCCAGCAGTCCCCGGGGAGCGGGGGGGAATGAGCAGTTCTTC
TRBV4-2	16	TRBD1	NA	TRBJ2-3	CASSRLTGWSTDTQYF	TGTGCCAGCAGCAGACTGACAGGGTGGAGCACAGATACGCAGTATTTT
TRBV29-1	14	NA	once	TRBJ2-1	CSVEDQEAYNEQFF	TGCAGCGTTGAAGATCAGGAGGCCTACAATGAGCAGTTCTTC
TRBV9	16	NA	NA	TRBJ2-7	CASSPKLAWTTSEQYF	TGTGCCAGCAGCCCTAAACTAGCTTGGACGACGAGCGAGCAGTACTTC
TRBV5-1	14	TRBD1	once	TRBJ1-1	CASSLEGARTEAFF	TGCGCCAGCAGCTTGGAGGGGGCGCGGACTGAAGCTTTCTTT
TRBV11-3	15	NA	once	TRBJ2-2	CASSYGQPNTGELFF	TGTGCCAGCAGCTACGGACAGCCGAACACCGGGGAGCTGTTTTTT
TRBV7-8	14	NA	NA	TRBJ2-7	CASSPRVGSYEQYF	TGTGCCAGCAGCCCCCGGGTGGGGAGCTACGAGCAGTACTTC
TRBV2	16	TRBD2	NA	TRBJ2-1	CASSEGAGVMKNEQFF	TGTGCCAGCAGTGAAGGAGCGGGAGTAATGAAAAATGAGCAGTTCTTC
TRBV13	12	NA	once	TRBJ1-2	CASSTANYGYTF	TGTGCCAGCAGCACAGCAAACTATGGCTACACCTTC
TRBV10-3	14	TRBD1	NA	TRBJ1-2	CAIREDRGMGGYTF	TGTGCCATCAGGGAGGACAGGGGAATGGGTGGCTACACCTTC
TRBV11-3	15	NA	few	TRBJ1-2	CASSPLFFSNYGYTF	TGTGCCAGCAGCCCCCTTTTTTTCAGTAACTATGGCTACACCTTC
TRBV9	15	TRBD2	NA	TRBJ2-1	CASSPPGLAGSEQFF	TGTGCCAGCAGCCCCCCCGGACTAGCGGGAAGTGAGCAGTTCTTC
TRBV11-2	14	TRBD2	NA	TRBJ2-7	CASSGGERFYEQYF	TGTGCCAGCAGCGGGGGGGAGCGATTCTACGAGCAGTACTTC
TRBV9	16	TRBD2	NA	TRBJ2-3	CASSAPAGEYTDTQYF	TGTGCCAGCAGCGCGCCAGCGGGAGAGTACACAGATACGCAGTATTTT
TRBV10-1	16	NA	NA	TRBJ2-1	CASSESVGVGYNEQFF	TGCGCCAGCAGTGAGTCGGTGGGAGTCGGGTACAATGAGCAGTTCTTC
TRBV28	16	NA	NA	TRBJ2-2	CASSLWWGSNTGELFF	TGTGCCAGCAGTTTATGGTGGGGATCGAACACCGGGGAGCTGTTTTTT
TRBV19	13	NA	NA	TRBJ1-1	CASSPRGATEAFF	TGTGCCAGTAGTCCCCGCGGTGCCACTGAAGCTTTCTTT
TRBV2	13	NA	NA	TRBJ1-3	CASSEGFGNTIYF	TGTGCCAGCAGTGAGGGATTTGGAAACACCATATATTTT
TRBV5-4	15	NA	NA	TRBJ2-4	CASSLERLAKNIQYF	TGTGCCAGCAGCTTGGAACGGCTAGCCAAAAACATTCAGTACTTC
TRBV6-5	14	NA	few	TRBJ1-1	CASSYRRGGTEAFF	TGTGCCAGCAGTTATCGCAGGGGAGGGACTGAAGCTTTCTTT
TRBV2	12	NA	medium-sized	TRBJ2-7	CASTGHTYEQYF	TGTGCCAGCACAGGGCACACCTACGAGCAGTACTTC
TRBV27	14	TRBD2	NA	TRBJ2-3	CASSPSGRTDTQYF	TGTGCCAGCAGTCCTAGCGGGAGGACAGATACGCAGTATTTT
TRBV6-5	14	NA	NA	TRBJ2-5	CASSYGWSQETQYF	TGTGCCAGCAGTTATGGTTGGTCCCAAGAGACCCAGTACTTC
TRBV28	14	TRBD1	NA	TRBJ2-7	CASSDRGRSYEQYF	TGTGCCAGCAGTGACAGGGGGCGATCTTACGAGCAGTACTTC
TRBV30	13	NA	few	TRBJ1-5	CAWSLQINQPQHF	TGTGCCTGGAGTCTCCAGATCAATCAGCCCCAGCATTTT
TRBV4-1	15	NA	NA	TRBJ2-2	CASSQRQGGTGELFF	TGCGCCAGCAGCCAACGGCAGGGGGGGACCGGGGAGCTGTTTTTT
TRBV15	14	NA	NA	TRBJ2-7	CATSRDLGNYEQYF	TGTGCCACCAGCAGAGATCTGGGCAACTACGAGCAGTACTTC
TRBV6-5	14	TRBD1	NA	TRBJ1-2	CASRKPGQAYGYTF	TGTGCCAGCAGGAAACCGGGACAGGCCTATGGCTACACCTTC
TRBV5-1	14	TRBD2	NA	TRBJ2-7	CASSSSGIGYEQYF	TGCGCCAGCAGCTCTAGCGGGATTGGTTACGAGCAGTACTTC
TRBV4-1	13	NA	NA	TRBJ2-5	CASSVEDQETQYF	TGCGCCAGCAGCGTTGAGGACCAAGAGACCCAGTACTTC
TRBV25-1	12	NA	NA	TRBJ1-2	CASSDHNYGYTF	TGTGCCAGCAGTGACCATAACTATGGCTACACCTTC
TRBV5-1	15	NA	NA	TRBJ2-7	CASSWERHPSYEQYF	TGCGCCAGCAGCTGGGAGCGGCACCCTTCCTACGAGCAGTACTTC
TRBV27	13	NA	NA	TRBJ1-1	CASSFFPNTEAFF	TGTGCCAGCAGTTTCTTCCCGAACACTGAAGCTTTCTTT
TRBV4-1	19	TRBD2	NA	TRBJ2-5	CASSQSGTSGRFGAETQYF	TGCGCCAGCAGCCAGTCCGGGACTAGCGGGAGATTTGGTGCGGAGACCCAGTACTTC
TRBV18	12	NA	NA	TRBJ1-2	CASSPENYGYTF	TGTGCCAGCTCACCAGAAAACTATGGCTACACCTTC